This entry features one T cell receptor (beta chain) sequence. Data came from immunoSEQ multiplex PCR; TCRdb stores just in-frame clones and leaves some out. Altogether about 150,000 clones are present, more than 85% being singletons, with the ten largest covering about 0.65%. This sample stems from a study of cytomegalovirus exposure and HLA in healthy donors. J was trimmed by 0 bases and V by 4 bases; bases with no gene match: 4. Germline assignment: CDR1 SGHRS and CDR2 YFSETQ. This CDR3 is 15 amino acids long. V gene TRBV5-1 combines with J gene TRBJ1-5, with 7 positions matching TRBD1. Sequencing input: PBMCs. The origin of this receptor is a man younger than 35 in good health and CMV-seronegative. This chain's CDR3 is CASSRGTDSNQPQHF. CDR3 DNA sequence: TGCGCCAGCAGCCGTGGGACAGATAGCAATCAGCCCCAGCATTTT.